The sequence of this T cell receptor (beta chain) was determined in a study of OX40 agonist ivuxolimab in advanced cancers. Study-wide points: The mean number of expanded clones was higher in CD8+ T cells than in CD4+. Low normalized clonal expansion also occurred in some nonresponding patients.

This CDR3 region has 13 residues. Germline CDR1 is SGHRS and CDR2 is YFSETQ. The V and J ends lost 0 bases and 9 bases, in that order; junction bases with no gene match: 3. Concerning this clone itself: Antigen: not known.

TCRdb's copy holds only in-frame clones and misses some; the assay was immunoSEQ multiplex PCR. The sample lists tens of thousands of clones, around four fifths occurring once. The chain combines TRBV5-1 with TRBJ2-1, with 7 bases aligning to TRBD1. This specimen was CD4+ or CD8+ T cells sorted from blood, taken in a trial of the OX40 agonist ivuxolimab. The receptor's source is an adult with an advanced solid tumor such as melanoma, head and neck, liver or kidney cancer. This chain's CDR3 is CASSLGTGSEQFF. The CDR3 nucleotides are TGCGCCAGCAGCTTGGGGACAGGTAGTGAGCAGTTCTTC.